What follows describes a single T cell receptor (beta chain). Cohort 3 donors were reported recovered after two negative PCRs, clearance, or symptom resolution. The record originates from a study of blood T cell repertoires in COVID-19. About the research overall: COVID-19 samples from acute and convalescent phases originated in the United States, Italy and Spain. The cDNA or gDNA used as material had been derived from T cells, B-cell-depleted T cells, or PBMCs.

Under the authors' procedure: Estimation of nucleated cell counts relied on the amplification of reference gene primers. The method was immunoSEQ multiplex PCR; TCRdb's version includes in-frame clones alone and lacks a portion of them. The DNA gave D and trimming, while V, J and clone size come from that table. The table lists roughly 180,000 clones, approximately 89% of them singletons. The CDR3 contains 17 residues. Trimming cost V 3 bases and J 0 bases; bases outside gene matches: 4. Germline assignment: CDR1 SGHRS and CDR2 YFSETQ. This sequence originates from a man aged 40-49 years who had recovered from COVID-19. The rearrangement links TRBV5-1 to TRBJ2-3; the match to TRBD2 covers 13 bases. Sequenced: PBMCs or T cells enriched from blood (not recorded which). The DNA for the CDR3 is TGCGCCAGCAGCTGGGGACTAGCGGGAAGGAGCACAGATACGCAGTATTTT. This translates into CASSWGLAGRSTDTQYF. Filled out from reference TRBV5-1 and TRBJ2-3, the complete variable domain reads KAGVTQTPRYLIKTRGQQVTLSCSPISGHRSVSWYQQTPGQGLQFLFEYFSETQRNKGNFPGRFSGRQFSNSRSEMNVSTLELGDSALYLCASSWGLAGRSTDTQYFGPGTRLTVL.